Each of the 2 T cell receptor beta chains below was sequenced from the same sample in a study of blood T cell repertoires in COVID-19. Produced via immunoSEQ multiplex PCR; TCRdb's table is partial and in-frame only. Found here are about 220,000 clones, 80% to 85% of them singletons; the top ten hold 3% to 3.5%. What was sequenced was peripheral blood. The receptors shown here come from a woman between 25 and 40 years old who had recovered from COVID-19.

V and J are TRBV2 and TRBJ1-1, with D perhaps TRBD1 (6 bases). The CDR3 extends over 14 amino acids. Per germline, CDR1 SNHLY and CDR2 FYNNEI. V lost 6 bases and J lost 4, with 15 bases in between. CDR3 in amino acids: CASRSDSRRTEAFF. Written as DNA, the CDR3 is TGTGCCAGCAGGTCGGACAGTCGGCGCACTGAAGCTTTCTTT.

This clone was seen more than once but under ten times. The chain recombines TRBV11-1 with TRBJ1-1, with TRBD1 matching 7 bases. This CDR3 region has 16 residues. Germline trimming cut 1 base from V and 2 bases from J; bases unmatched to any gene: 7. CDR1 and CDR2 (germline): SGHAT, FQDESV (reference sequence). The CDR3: CASSLGIYRGNTEAFF. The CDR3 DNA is TGTGCCAGCAGCTTAGGAATATACAGGGGAAACACTGAAGCTTTCTTT. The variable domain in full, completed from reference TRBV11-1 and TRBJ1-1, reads EAEVAQSPRYKITEKSQAVAFWCDPISGHATLYWYRQILGQGPELLVQFQDESVVDDSQLPKDRFSAERLKGVDSTLKIQPAELGDSAMYLCASSLGIYRGNTEAFFGQGTRLTVV.